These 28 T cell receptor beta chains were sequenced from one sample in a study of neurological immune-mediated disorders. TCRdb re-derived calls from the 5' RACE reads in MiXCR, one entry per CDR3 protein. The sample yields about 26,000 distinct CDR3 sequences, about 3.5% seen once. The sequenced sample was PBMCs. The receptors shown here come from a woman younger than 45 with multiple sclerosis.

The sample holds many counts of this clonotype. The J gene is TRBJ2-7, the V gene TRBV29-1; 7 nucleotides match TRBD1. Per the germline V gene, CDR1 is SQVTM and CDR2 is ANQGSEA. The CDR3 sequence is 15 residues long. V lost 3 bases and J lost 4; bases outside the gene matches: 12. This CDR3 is CSVEGETGSRYEQYF. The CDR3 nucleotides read TGCAGCGTTGAGGGGGAGACAGGGAGTAGGTACGAGCAGTACTTC.

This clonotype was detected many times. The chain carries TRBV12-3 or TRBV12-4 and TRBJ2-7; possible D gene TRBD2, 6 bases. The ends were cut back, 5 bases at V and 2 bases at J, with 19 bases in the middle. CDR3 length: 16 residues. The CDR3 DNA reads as TGTGCCAGCAGTAAGGACTGGGGGGAAGGAGCCTACGAGCAGTACTTC. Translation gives CASSKDWGEGAYEQYF.

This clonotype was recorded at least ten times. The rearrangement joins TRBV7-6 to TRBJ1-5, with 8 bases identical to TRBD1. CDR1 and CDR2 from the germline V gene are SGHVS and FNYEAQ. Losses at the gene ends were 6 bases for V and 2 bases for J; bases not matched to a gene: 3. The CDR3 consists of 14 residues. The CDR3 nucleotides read TGTGCCAGCAGTCAACAGGGGGGCAATCAGCCCCAGCATTTT. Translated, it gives CASSQQGGNQPQHF.

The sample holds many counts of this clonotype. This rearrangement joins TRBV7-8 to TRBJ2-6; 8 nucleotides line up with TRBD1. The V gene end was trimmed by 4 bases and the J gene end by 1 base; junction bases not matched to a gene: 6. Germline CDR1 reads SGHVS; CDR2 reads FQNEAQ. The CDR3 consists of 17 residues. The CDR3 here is CASSSRGRRSGANVLTF. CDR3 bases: TGTGCCAGCAGCTCCAGGGGGCGGAGGTCTGGGGCCAACGTCCTGACTTTC.

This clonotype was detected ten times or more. CDR3 residues: CASGPSQGGGETQYF. CDR3 coding DNA: TGTGCTAGTGGACCATCTCAGGGGGGGGGAGAGACCCAGTACTTC. The V gene is TRBV12-5, the J gene TRBJ2-5, with D perhaps matching TRBD1 or TRBD2 (7 bases each). The CDR3 is made up of 15 amino acids. With 6 bases removed from V and 4 bases from J, the gap between germline ends came to 18 bases. Germline values: CDR1 LGHNT, CDR2 FRNRAP.

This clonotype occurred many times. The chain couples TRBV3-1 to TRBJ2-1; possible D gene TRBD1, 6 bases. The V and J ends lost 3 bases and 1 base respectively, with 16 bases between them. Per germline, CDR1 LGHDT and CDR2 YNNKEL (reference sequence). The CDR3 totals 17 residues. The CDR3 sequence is CASSHPVDSSSYNEQFF. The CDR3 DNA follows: TGTGCCAGCAGCCACCCGGTGGACAGTAGTTCCTACAATGAGCAGTTCTTC.

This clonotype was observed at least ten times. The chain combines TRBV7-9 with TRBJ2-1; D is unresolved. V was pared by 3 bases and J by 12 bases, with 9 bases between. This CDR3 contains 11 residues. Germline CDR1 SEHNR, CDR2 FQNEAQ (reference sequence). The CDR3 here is CASSFDGRQFF. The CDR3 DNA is TGTGCCAGCAGCTTTGACGGGCGGCAGTTCTTC.

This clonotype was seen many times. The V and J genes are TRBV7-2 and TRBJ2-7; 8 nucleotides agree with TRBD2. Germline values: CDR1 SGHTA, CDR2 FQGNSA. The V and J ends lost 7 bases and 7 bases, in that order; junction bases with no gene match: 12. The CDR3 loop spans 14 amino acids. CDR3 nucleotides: TGTGCCAGCACCCTGGGTGGAGCGGGAGCTGAGCAGTACTTC. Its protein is CASTLGGAGAEQYF.

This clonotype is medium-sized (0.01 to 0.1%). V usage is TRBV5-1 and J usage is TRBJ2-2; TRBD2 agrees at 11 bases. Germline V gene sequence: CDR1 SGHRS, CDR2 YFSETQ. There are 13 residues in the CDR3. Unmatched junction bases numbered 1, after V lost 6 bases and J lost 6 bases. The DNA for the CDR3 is TGCGCCAGCAAACTAGCGGGAGCCGGGGAGCTGTTTTTT. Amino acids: CASKLAGAGELFF.

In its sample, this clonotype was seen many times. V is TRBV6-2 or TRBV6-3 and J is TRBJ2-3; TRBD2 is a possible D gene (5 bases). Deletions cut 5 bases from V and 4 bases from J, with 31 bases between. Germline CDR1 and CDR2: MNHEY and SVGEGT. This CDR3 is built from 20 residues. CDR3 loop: CASSLPGWGPGVQRADTQYF. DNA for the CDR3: TGTGCCAGCAGTCTTCCAGGCTGGGGTCCCGGGGTTCAACGTGCAGATACGCAGTATTTT.

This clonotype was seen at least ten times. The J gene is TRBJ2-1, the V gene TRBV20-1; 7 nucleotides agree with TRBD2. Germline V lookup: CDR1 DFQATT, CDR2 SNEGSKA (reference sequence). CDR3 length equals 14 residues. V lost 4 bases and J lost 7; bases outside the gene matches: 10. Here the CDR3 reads CSATGGSLGNEQFF. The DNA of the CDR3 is TGCAGTGCTACGGGCGGGAGTCTAGGTAATGAGCAGTTCTTC.

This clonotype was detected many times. The CDR3 DNA is TGTGCCACCCCGGACAGGAACACCGGGGAGCTGTTTTTT. As protein: CATPDRNTGELFF. V gene TRBV28 combines with J gene TRBJ2-2; tentative D call: TRBD1 (6 bases). There are 13 residues in the CDR3. Germline CDR1 and CDR2: MDHEN and SYDVKM. Trimming took 10 bases from V and 1 from J, leaving 10 bases between them.

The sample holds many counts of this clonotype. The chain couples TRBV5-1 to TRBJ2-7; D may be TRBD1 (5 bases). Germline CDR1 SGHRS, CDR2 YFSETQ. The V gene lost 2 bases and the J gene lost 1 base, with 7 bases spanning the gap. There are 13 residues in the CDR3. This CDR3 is CASSFGQSYEQYF. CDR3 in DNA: TGCGCCAGCAGCTTCGGACAATCCTACGAGCAGTACTTC. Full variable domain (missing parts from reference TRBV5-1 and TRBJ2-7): KAGVTQTPRYLIKTRGQQVTLSCSPISGHRSVSWYQQTPGQGLQFLFEYFSETQRNKGNFPGRFSGRQFSNSRSEMNVSTLELGDSALYLCASSFGQSYEQYFGPGTRLTVT.

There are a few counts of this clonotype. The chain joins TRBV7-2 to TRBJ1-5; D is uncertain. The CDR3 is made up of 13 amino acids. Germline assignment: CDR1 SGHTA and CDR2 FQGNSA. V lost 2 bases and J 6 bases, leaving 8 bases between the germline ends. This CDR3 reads CASSLMGSQPQHF. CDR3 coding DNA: TGTGCCAGCAGCTTAATGGGGAGTCAGCCCCAGCATTTT.

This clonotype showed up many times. The CDR3 reads CASSLLAGGAYEQYF. The CDR3 DNA sequence: TGTGCCAGCAGTCTACTAGCGGGAGGAGCCTACGAGCAGTACTTC. V and J are TRBV28 and TRBJ2-7; TRBD2 matches 12 bases. Looked up from germline, CDR1 is MDHEN and CDR2 is SYDVKM. The V and J ends lost 5 bases and 2 bases, in that order; junction bases with no gene match: 4. The CDR3 runs to 15 residues.

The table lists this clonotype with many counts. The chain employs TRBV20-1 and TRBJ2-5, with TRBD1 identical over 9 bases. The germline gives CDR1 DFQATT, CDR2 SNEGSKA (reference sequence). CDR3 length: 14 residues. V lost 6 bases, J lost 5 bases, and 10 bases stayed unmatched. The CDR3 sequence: CSAEHGQGPETQYF. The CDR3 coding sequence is TGCAGTGCGGAGCACGGACAGGGGCCGGAGACCCAGTACTTC.

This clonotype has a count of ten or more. CDR3: CSARRSSGTHEQFF. Here the CDR3 DNA reads TGCAGTGCTAGGAGGTCTAGCGGGACGCATGAGCAGTTCTTC. The J gene is TRBJ2-1, the V gene TRBV20-1, with 9 bases lining up with TRBD2. In germline, CDR1 is DFQATT, CDR2 SNEGSKA (reference sequence). V was clipped by 3 bases and J by 8 bases; unmatched bases: 8. The CDR3 covers 14 residues.

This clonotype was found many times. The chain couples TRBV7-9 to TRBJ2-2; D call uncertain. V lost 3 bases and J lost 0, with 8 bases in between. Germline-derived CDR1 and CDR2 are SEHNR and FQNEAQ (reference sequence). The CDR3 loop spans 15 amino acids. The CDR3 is CASSFNRANTGELFF. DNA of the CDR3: TGTGCCAGCAGCTTTAATCGTGCGAACACCGGGGAGCTGTTTTTT.

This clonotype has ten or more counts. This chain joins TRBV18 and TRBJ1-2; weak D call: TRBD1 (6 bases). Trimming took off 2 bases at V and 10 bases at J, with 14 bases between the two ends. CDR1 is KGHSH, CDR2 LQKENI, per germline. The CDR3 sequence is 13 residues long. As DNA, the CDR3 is TGTGCCAGCTCACCAGGAAGGGGGACTGACTACACCTTC. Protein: CASSPGRGTDYTF. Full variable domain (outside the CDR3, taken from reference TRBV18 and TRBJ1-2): NAGVMQNPRHLVRRRGQEARLRCSPMKGHSHVYWYRQLPEEGLKFMVYLQKENIIDESGMPKERFSAEFPKEGPSILRIQQVVRGDSAAYFCASSPGRGTDYTFGSGTRLTVV.

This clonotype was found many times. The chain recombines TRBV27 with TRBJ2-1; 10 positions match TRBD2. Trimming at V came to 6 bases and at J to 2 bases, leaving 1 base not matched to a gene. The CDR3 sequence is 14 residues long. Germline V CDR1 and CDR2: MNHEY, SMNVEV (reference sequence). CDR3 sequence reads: CASSGTSAYNEQFF. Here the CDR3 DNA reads TGTGCCAGCAGCGGGACTAGCGCCTACAATGAGCAGTTCTTC.

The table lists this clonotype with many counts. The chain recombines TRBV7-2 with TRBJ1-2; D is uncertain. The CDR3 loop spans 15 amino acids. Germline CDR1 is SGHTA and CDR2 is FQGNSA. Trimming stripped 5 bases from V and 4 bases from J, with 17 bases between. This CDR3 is CASSRPRGAGYGYTF. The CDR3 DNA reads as TGTGCCAGCAGCCGACCGCGGGGTGCCGGCTATGGCTACACCTTC.

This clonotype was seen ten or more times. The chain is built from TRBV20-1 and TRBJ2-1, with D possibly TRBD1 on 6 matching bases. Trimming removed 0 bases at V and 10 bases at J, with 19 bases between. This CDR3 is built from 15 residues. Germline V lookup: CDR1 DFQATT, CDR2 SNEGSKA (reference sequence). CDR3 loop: CSARDGQTPGREQFF. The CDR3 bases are TGCAGTGCTAGAGATGGACAGACCCCAGGCAGAGAGCAGTTCTTC.

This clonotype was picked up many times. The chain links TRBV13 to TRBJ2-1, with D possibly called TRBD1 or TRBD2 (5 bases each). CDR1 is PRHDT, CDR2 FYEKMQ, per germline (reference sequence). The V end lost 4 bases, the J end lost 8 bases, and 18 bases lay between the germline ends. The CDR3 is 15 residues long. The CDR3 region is CASSSTSGGRDEQFF. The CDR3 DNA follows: TGTGCCAGCAGCTCAACAAGTGGGGGACGGGATGAGCAGTTCTTC. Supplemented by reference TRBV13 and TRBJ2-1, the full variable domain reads AAGVIQSPRHLIKEKRETATLKCYPIPRHDTVYWYQQGPGQDPQFLISFYEKMQSDKGSIPDRFSAQQFSDYHSELNMSSLELGDSALYFCASSSTSGGRDEQFFGPGTRLTVL.

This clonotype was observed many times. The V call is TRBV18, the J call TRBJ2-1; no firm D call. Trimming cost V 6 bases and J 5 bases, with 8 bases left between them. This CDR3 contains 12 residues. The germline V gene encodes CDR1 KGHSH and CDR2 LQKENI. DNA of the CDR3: TGTGCCAGCTCCGGGCAGAACAATGAGCAGTTCTTC. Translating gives CASSGQNNEQFF.

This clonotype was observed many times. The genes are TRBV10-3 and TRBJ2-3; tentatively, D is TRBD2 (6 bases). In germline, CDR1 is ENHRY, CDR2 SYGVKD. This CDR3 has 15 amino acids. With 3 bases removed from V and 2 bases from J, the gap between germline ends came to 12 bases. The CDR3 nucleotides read TGTGCCATCAGTGAATGGGGACTTAACACAGATACGCAGTATTTT. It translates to CAISEWGLNTDTQYF.

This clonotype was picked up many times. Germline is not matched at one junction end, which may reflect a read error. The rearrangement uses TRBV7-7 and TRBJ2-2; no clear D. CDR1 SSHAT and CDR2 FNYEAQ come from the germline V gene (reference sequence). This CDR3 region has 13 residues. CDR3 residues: CASSLSNPGELFF. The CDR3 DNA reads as TGTGCTAGCAGCTTATCGAATCCCGGGGAGCTGTTTTTT. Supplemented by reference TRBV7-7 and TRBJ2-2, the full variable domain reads GAGVSQSPRYKVTKRGQDVTLRCDPISSHATLYWYQQALGQGPEFLTYFNYEAQPDKSGLPSDRFSAERPEGSISTLTIQRTEQRDSAMYRCASSLSNPGELFFGEGSRLTVL.

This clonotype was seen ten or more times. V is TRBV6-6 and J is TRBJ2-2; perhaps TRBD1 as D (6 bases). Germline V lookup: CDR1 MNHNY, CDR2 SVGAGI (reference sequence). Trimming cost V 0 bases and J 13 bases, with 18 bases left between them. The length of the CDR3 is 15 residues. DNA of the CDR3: TGTGCCAGCAGTTACTCCGGACAGTTTGGGCAGCTGCTGTTTTTT. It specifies CASSYSGQFGQLLFF.

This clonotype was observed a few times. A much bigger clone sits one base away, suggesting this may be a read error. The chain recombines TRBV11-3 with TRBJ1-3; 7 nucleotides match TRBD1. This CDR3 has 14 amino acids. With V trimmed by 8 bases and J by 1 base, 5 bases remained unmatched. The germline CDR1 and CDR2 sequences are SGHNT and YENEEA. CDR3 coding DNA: TGTGCCAGCTCGGGACAGAGATCTGGAAACACCATATATTTT. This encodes CASSGQRSGNTIYF. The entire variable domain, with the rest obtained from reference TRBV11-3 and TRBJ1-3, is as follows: EAGVVQSPRYKIIEKKQPVAFWCNPISGHNTLYWYLQNLGQGPELLIRYENEEAVDDSQLPKDRFSAERLKGVDSTLKIQPAELGDSAVYLCASSGQRSGNTIYFGEGSWLTVV.